Following are 23 T cell receptor beta chains from one sample sequenced in a study of CD8+ T cells in alopecia areata. This sample's treatment: oral pan-JAK inhibitor, 5-10 mg twice daily. Obtained from alopecia areata patients were lesional scalp punch biopsies along with peripheral blood. cDNA serving as the sequencing template came from extracted, reverse transcribed RNA. Generated by immunoSEQ multiplex PCR, the TCRdb table keeps only in-frame clones and is missing some. This table holds 10,000 to 15,000 clones, approximately 67% found once. The material sequenced was skin, taken at week 4, from a patient treated with tofacitinib. All receptors derive from a human donor with alopecia areata.

The chain has TRBV7-9 and TRBJ2-1, with 11 bases fitting TRBD2. With 4 bases clipped from V and 5 bases from J, the junction kept 16 bases outside the gene matches. CDR3 length: 19 residues. Germline loops: CDR1 SEHNR, CDR2 FQNEAQ (reference sequence). The CDR3 sequence is CASSSLAGGVVGLNNEQFF. CDR3 nucleotide sequence: TGTGCCAGCAGCTCCCTAGCGGGGGGAGTCGTCGGTCTTAACAATGAGCAGTTCTTC.

As concerns this clone: Other nucleotide sequences from this sample produce the same CDR3. The rearrangement links TRBV7-9 to TRBJ1-5, with TRBD1 identical over 9 bases. Germline V gene sequence: CDR1 SEHNR, CDR2 FQNEAQ (reference sequence). The CDR3 contains 18 residues. Germline trimming cut 3 bases from V and 4 bases from J; bases unmatched to any gene: 13. The CDR3 DNA is TGTGCCAGCAGCTTTATCCCCTCGGACAGGGGACCTAATCAGCCCCAGCATTTT. Protein: CASSFIPSDRGPNQPQHF. The full variable domain, its missing parts supplied by reference TRBV7-9 and TRBJ1-5, is DTGVSQNPRHKITKRGQNVTFRCDPISEHNRLYWYRQTLGQGPEFLTYFQNEAQLEKSRLLSDRFSAERPKGSFSTLEIQRTEQGDSAMYLCASSFIPSDRGPNQPQHFGDGTRLSIL.

This clone occurred once. CDR3 amino acids: CASVQGLQETQYF. The DNA of the CDR3 is TGTGCCAGCGTACAGGGACTCCAAGAGACCCAGTACTTC. V is TRBV7-2 and J is TRBJ2-5; the D call may be TRBD1 or TRBD2 (6 bases each). V dropped 8 bases and J dropped 1 base, with 11 bases sitting between them. This CDR3 comprises 13 residues. Germline CDR1 SGHTA, CDR2 FQGNSA.

The chain combines TRBV28 with TRBJ2-2, with 9 nucleotides matching TRBD1. V was pared by 5 bases and J by 2 bases, with 3 bases of the junction left unmatched. There are 15 residues in the CDR3. The V gene's germline CDR1 is MDHEN and CDR2 SYDVKM. The CDR3, as DNA: TGTGCCAGCAGTACAGGGGGCGCCAACACCGGGGAGCTGTTTTTT. Its protein product is CASSTGGANTGELFF.

V usage is TRBV6-1 and J usage is TRBJ1-6; a possible D gene is TRBD1 (5 bases). Germline CDR1 is MNHNS and CDR2 is SASEGT. This CDR3 is 14 amino acids long. The V end lost 6 bases, the J end lost 9 bases, and 15 bases lay between the germline ends. The DNA of the CDR3 is TGTGCCAGCAGCTCCGGGACGTTTGGTTCACCCCTCCACTTT. Translating it yields CASSSGTFGSPLHF.

The chain joins TRBV2 to TRBJ2-7; no clear D. Trimming shortened V by 4 bases and J by 3 bases, and 13 bases separated the two germline ends. Per the germline V gene, CDR1 is SNHLY and CDR2 is FYNNEI. This CDR3 is built from 14 residues. The CDR3 nucleotides read TGTGCCAGCAGTGTAAGACTGTCGGGCTACGAGCAGTACTTC. Its translation is CASSVRLSGYEQYF. Looking up the rest from reference TRBV2 and TRBJ2-7 gives the full variable domain: EPEVTQTPSHQVTQMGQEVILRCVPISNHLYFYWYRQILGQKVEFLVSFYNNEISEKSEIFDDQFSVERPDGSNFTLKIRSTKLEDSAMYFCASSVRLSGYEQYFGPGTRLTVT.

The chain recombines TRBV2 with TRBJ2-1; no firm D call. This CDR3 spans 14 amino acids. Trimming stripped 8 bases from V and 0 bases from J, with 11 bases between. The germline V gene has CDR1 SNHLY and CDR2 FYNNEI. The CDR3, as DNA: TGTGCCAGCCATGAAAAGAGCTCCTACAATGAGCAGTTCTTC. Translating it yields CASHEKSSYNEQFF.

The chain has TRBV6-1 and TRBJ1-2; 7 nucleotides line up with TRBD1. Trimming removed 6 bases from V and 8 bases from J; junction bases left unmatched: 9. The CDR3 loop spans 13 amino acids. Germline V gene data show CDR1 as MNHNS and CDR2 as SASEGT. The CDR3 here is CASSDRQGRGYTF. CDR3 DNA sequence: TGTGCCAGCAGCGACCGACAGGGTCGGGGCTACACCTTC.

V usage is TRBV7-9 and J usage is TRBJ2-5; tentative D call: TRBD1 (6 bases). CDR1 is SEHNR and CDR2 is FQNEAQ in the germline V gene (reference sequence). This CDR3 has 13 amino acids. Trimming cost V 5 bases and J 5 bases, with 12 bases left between them. CDR3 in DNA: TGTGCCAGCAGCCCGGACAGTCAGGAGACCCAGTACTTC. This gives the protein CASSPDSQETQYF.

The genes are TRBV6-5 and TRBJ1-2; D gene uncertain. CDR1 is MNHEY, CDR2 SVGAGI, per germline. The V and J ends lost 5 bases and 3 bases respectively, with 7 bases between them. The CDR3 runs to 12 residues. The CDR3 DNA follows: TGTGCCAGCAGTGGGCTGGACTATGGCTACACCTTC. Residues: CASSGLDYGYTF.

This chain uses TRBV7-9 with TRBJ1-2; no definite D call. The CDR3 covers 14 residues. Trimming removed 5 bases at V and 5 bases at J, with 15 bases between. CDR1 and CDR2 (germline): SEHNR, FQNEAQ (reference sequence). CDR3 in DNA: TGTGCCAGCAGCCGTTACGCCGTCCAATATGGCTACACCTTC. This translates into CASSRYAVQYGYTF. Full variable domain (missing parts from reference TRBV7-9 and TRBJ1-2): DTGVSQNPRHKITKRGQNVTFRCDPISEHNRLYWYRQTLGQGPEFLTYFQNEAQLEKSRLLSDRFSAERPKGSFSTLEIQRTEQGDSAMYLCASSRYAVQYGYTFGSGTRLTVV.

The CDR3 sequence is CASSYWPGATDTQYF. CDR3 nucleotide sequence: TGTGCCAGCAGTTACTGGCCGGGGGCGACAGATACGCAGTATTTT. This chain connects TRBV6-6 to TRBJ2-3; either TRBD1 or TRBD2 may supply D (6 bases each). The CDR3 has 15 amino acids. Trimming removed 1 base from V and 3 bases from J, with 11 bases in between. From germline, CDR1 is MNHNY and CDR2 SVGAGI (reference sequence).

The V gene is TRBV5-4, the J gene TRBJ2-1, with a tentative D call TRBD2 (7 bases). V lost 2 bases and J 7 bases, leaving 13 bases between the germline ends. The germline V gene encodes CDR1 SGHNT and CDR2 YYREEE (reference sequence). CDR3 length equals 14 residues. Written as DNA, the CDR3 is TGTGCCAGCAGCTTAGGGGGGGCTGGAAATGAGCAGTTCTTC. Its translation is CASSLGGAGNEQFF.

V gene TRBV11-2 combines with J gene TRBJ1-1, with D perhaps matching TRBD1 (5 bases). The CDR3 runs to 16 residues. Trimming removed 4 bases from V and 0 bases from J, with 15 bases in between. Per the germline V gene, CDR1 is SGHAT and CDR2 is FQNNGV. The CDR3 region has the DNA TGTGCCAGCAGCTGGGGGGACGGTCTCCTGAACACTGAAGCTTTCTTT. Its translation: CASSWGDGLLNTEAFF.

V is TRBV7-6 and J is TRBJ1-4, with D unresolved. Germline values: CDR1 SGHVS, CDR2 FNYEAQ. V was trimmed by 1 base and J by 9 bases, leaving 12 bases between them. The CDR3 spans 14 residues. CDR3 sequence reads: CASSLGWSEKKLFF. The CDR3, as DNA: TGTGCCAGCAGCTTAGGTTGGAGCGAGAAAAAACTGTTTTTT.

CDR3 nucleotides: TGCGCCAGCAGCTTGTGGGAGGGAGTGACCTACGAGCAGTACTTC. This sequence encodes CASSLWEGVTYEQYF. The rearrangement uses TRBV5-1 and TRBJ2-7; 7 bases agree with TRBD2. This CDR3 is built from 15 residues. V dropped 1 base and J dropped 2; count of bases not matched to a gene: 6. The germline V gene has CDR1 SGHRS and CDR2 YFSETQ.

This rearrangement joins TRBV6-1 to TRBJ2-7; 8 bases line up with TRBD1. Per the germline V gene, CDR1 is MNHNS and CDR2 is SASEGT. This CDR3 is 13 amino acids long. With 10 bases clipped from V and 0 bases from J, the junction kept 5 bases outside the gene matches. Here the CDR3 DNA reads TGTGCCACCGGGACAGGATACTCCTACGAGCAGTACTTC. It is translated as CATGTGYSYEQYF.

This sequence joins TRBV18 and TRBJ1-3; 9 nucleotides agree with TRBD1. The J segment lost 0 bases and the V segment lost 4 bases, leaving 7 bases of the junction unmatched. This CDR3 region has 17 residues. Germline V gene lookup returns CDR1 KGHSH and CDR2 LQKENI. CDR3 region: CASSRTGDPLSGNTIYF. The CDR3 DNA sequence: TGTGCCAGCTCACGGACAGGGGACCCCCTCTCTGGAAACACCATATATTTT.

The chain couples TRBV11-2 to TRBJ2-2; TRBD2 agrees at 7 bases. Germline V gives CDR1 SGHAT, CDR2 FQNNGV. Trimming took 5 bases from V and 4 from J; bases not matched to a gene: 7. The length of the CDR3 is 15 residues. The CDR3 nucleotides are TGTGCCAGCAGCCGATCTAGCGGCCCCACCGGGGAGCTGTTTTTT. Its protein product is CASSRSSGPTGELFF. The full variable domain, with the rest looked up from reference TRBV11-2 and TRBJ2-2, is EAGVAQSPRYKIIEKRQSVAFWCNPISGHATLYWYQQILGQGPKLLIQFQNNGVVDDSQLPKDRFSAERLKGVDSTLKIQPAKLEDSAVYLCASSRSSGPTGELFFGEGSRLTVL.

This clone is a singleton in its sample. The J gene is TRBJ2-1, the V gene TRBV7-6, with a tentative D call TRBD2 (6 bases). V was clipped by 5 bases and J by 9 bases, with 20 bases between them. Germline lookup yields CDR1 SGHVS and CDR2 FNYEAQ. The CDR3 length is 15 residues. The CDR3: CASSPAVRGPSEQFF. The CDR3 DNA reads TGTGCCAGCAGCCCGGCCGTGCGGGGCCCCAGTGAGCAGTTCTTC.

V is TRBV7-2 and J is TRBJ2-7; no reliable D call. In germline, CDR1 is SGHTA, CDR2 FQGNSA. Trimming removed 6 bases at V and 6 bases at J, with 15 bases between. This CDR3 is built from 13 residues. The CDR3 bases are TGTGCCAGCAGTAGGGCAGCAGCGCCCGAGCAGTACTTC. It specifies CASSRAAAPEQYF.

The chain recombines TRBV4-2 with TRBJ2-2, with 7 bases identical to TRBD2. V trimming: 0 bases; J trimming: 6 bases; junction bases outside the gene matches: 10. This CDR3 contains 17 residues. Germline CDR1 LGHNA, CDR2 YNFKEQ. The CDR3 DNA reads as TGTGCCAGCAGCCAAGATCTATACCGGGGGGAGTCCGGGGAGCTGTTTTTT. Translation gives CASSQDLYRGESGELFF.

The V and J genes are TRBV11-3 and TRBJ2-5; TRBD1 or TRBD2 may be the D gene (6 bases each). The germline V gene encodes CDR1 SGHNT and CDR2 YENEEA. The CDR3 is 17 amino acids. V was shortened by 4 bases and J by 2 bases, with 20 bases between the two germline ends. The CDR3 DNA sequence: TGTGCCAGCAGCTGGACGGGGGCCACAATAGTTCAAGAGACCCAGTACTTC. This codes for CASSWTGATIVQETQYF.